Below are 4 T cell receptor beta chains sequenced from a single sample in a study of T cells in women clearing cervical HPV infection. Some clones are missing from TCRdb's copy, which holds only in-frame ones; the method was immunoSEQ multiplex PCR. This sample's table has about 30,000 clones. Sequencing was carried out using blood buffy coat. The receptors derive from a woman aged 18-70 years with a cervical HPV16 infection that either progressed to CIN3+ or cleared (not recorded which).

The CDR3 DNA, read in part, is TGCAGCGCTCTGACTAGCGGATCCTACGAG. Protein: CSALTSGSYE. The whole CDR3 protein is CSALTSGSYEQYF. The rearrangement links TRBV29-1 to TRBJ2-7, with 9 nucleotides matching TRBD2. The read gets to within 3 residues of the CDR3 end, and the germline J gene fills in the rest. The CDR3 has 13 residues. Per the germline V gene, CDR1 is SQVTM and CDR2 is ANQGSEA. The J segment lost 1 base and the V segment lost 7 bases, leaving 5 bases of the junction unmatched.

With regard to this clone: The read ends 3 residues shy of where the CDR3 ends; the end is completed using the germline J gene. The chain carries TRBV6-2 or TRBV6-3 and TRBJ2-6; 8 positions match TRBD1. The V segment lost 4 bases and the J segment 0 bases; nucleotides outside the gene matches: 5. This CDR3 comprises 17 residues. Germline V gene sequence: CDR1 MNHEY, CDR2 SVGEGT. Partial CDR3 DNA: TGTGCCAGCAGTTTACAGGGGGGATCCTCTGGGGCCAACGTC. This encodes CASSLQGGSSGANV. The CDR3 reads in full as CASSLQGGSSGANVLTF.

Remarks on this clone: The read ends 3 residues early relative to the CDR3; the germline J gene fills the gap. This chain joins TRBV2 and TRBJ2-3; 10 bases map to TRBD2. This CDR3 region has 17 residues. With V trimmed by 3 bases and J by 5 bases, 11 bases remained unmatched. CDR1 SNHLY and CDR2 FYNNEI come from the germline V gene. This CDR3 reads CASSEKASGSLIDTQYF. Incomplete CDR3 DNA: TGTGCCAGCAGTGAGAAGGCTAGCGGGAGTCTTATAGATACG.

Concerning this clone: The sequenced fragment ends 3 residues before the CDR3 boundary, so the rest is inferred from the germline J gene. The chain has TRBV2 and TRBJ1-5; 8 nucleotides align to TRBD1. Germline V CDR1 and CDR2: SNHLY, FYNNEI. This CDR3 contains 15 residues. Trimming removed 6 bases from V and 4 bases from J; junction bases left unmatched: 8. The CDR3: CASRPDRGGNQPQHF. CDR3 DNA, as far as it was read: TGTGCCAGCAGGCCCGACAGGGGCGGGAATCAGCCC.